Following are 8 T cell receptor beta chains from one sample sequenced in a study of T-cell memory formation after mild COVID-19. TCRdb fed the 5' RACE reads into MiXCR, producing one record per CDR3 protein. This sample has 450,000 or so distinct CDR3 sequences, with roughly 20% found just once. Sequencing was carried out using PBMCs or a T cell subset sorted from them (not recorded which). All receptors derive from an adult woman who had mild COVID-19 (a few samples of this study predate the infection). Cell type and time point are not known.

This clonotype has only a few counts. The chain carries TRBV29-1 and TRBJ1-1; 9 positions match TRBD1. The length of the CDR3 is 13 residues. CDR1 and CDR2 from the germline V gene are SQVTM and ANQGSEA. Germline trimming cut 5 bases from V and 5 bases from J; bases unmatched to any gene: 6. CDR3 sequence (DNA): TGCAGCGTTTATTCACAGGGGGCGACTGAAGCTTTCTTT. This encodes CSVYSQGATEAFF.

This clonotype came up many times. The rearrangement joins TRBV19 to TRBJ1-1, with 12 bases matching TRBD1. The V gene's germline CDR1 is LNHDA and CDR2 SQIVND (reference sequence). The CDR3 is 15 residues long. With V trimmed by 7 bases and J by 5 bases, 8 bases remained unmatched. DNA of the CDR3: TGTGCCAGTAACCCCCGGGACAGGGGGCCTACTGAAGCTTTCTTT. It codes for CASNPRDRGPTEAFF.

This clonotype turned up a few times. The chain is built from TRBV7-8 and TRBJ2-1; 14 bases match TRBD2. The CDR3 sequence is 16 residues long. Germline lookup yields CDR1 SGHVS and CDR2 FQNEAQ. The ends lost 4 bases at V and 6 bases at J; junction bases unmatched: 5. CDR3 in amino acids: CASSSRGTSGGNEQFF. Here the CDR3 DNA reads TGTGCCAGCAGCTCTAGGGGGACTAGCGGGGGCAATGAGCAGTTCTTC. Variable domain in full (rest from reference TRBV7-8 and TRBJ2-1): GAGVSQSPRYKVAKRGQDVALRCDPISGHVSLFWYQQALGQGPEFLTYFQNEAQLDKSGLPSDRFFAERPEGSVSTLKIQRTQQEDSAVYLCASSSRGTSGGNEQFFGPGTRLTVL.

The table lists this clonotype with a few counts. The V call is TRBV7-2, the J call TRBJ1-2, with 8 bases matching TRBD1. V lost 3 bases to trimming and J lost 5 bases; unmatched junction nucleotides: 11. The germline CDR1 and CDR2 sequences are SGHTA and FQGNSA. This CDR3 contains 16 residues. The CDR3 DNA is TGTGCCAGCAGCTTCACAGGGGGGGTCTTTAAGTATGGCTACACCTTC. Protein: CASSFTGGVFKYGYTF.

This clonotype appeared a few times. This chain uses TRBV24-1 with TRBJ2-3, with D perhaps matching TRBD2 (6 bases). V shed 3 bases and J shed 0 bases, with 12 bases lying between them. Germline V gene sequence: CDR1 KGHDR, CDR2 SFDVKD. CDR3 size: 16 residues. The CDR3 sequence is CATSDREGTSTDTQYF. CDR3 in DNA: TGTGCCACCAGTGATCGAGAGGGGACTAGCACAGATACGCAGTATTTT.

This clonotype was detected a few times. V is TRBV3-1 and J is TRBJ1-2; D might be TRBD1 (5 bases). Trimming shortened V by 10 bases and J by 4 bases, and 16 bases separated the two germline ends. Germline CDR1 reads LGHDT; CDR2 reads YNNKEL (reference sequence). CDR3 length: 13 residues. The CDR3 loop is CATQGEGAYGYTF. The CDR3 DNA sequence: TGTGCCACACAAGGGGAAGGGGCCTATGGCTACACCTTC.

The genes are TRBV3-1 and TRBJ2-7; D tentatively reads TRBD1 or TRBD2 (6 bases each). Germline CDR1 is LGHDT and CDR2 is YNNKEL (reference sequence). Trimming cost V 5 bases and J 2 bases, with 16 bases left between them. This CDR3 has 15 residues. In DNA form, the CDR3 reads TGTGCCAGCAGCTTGAGGAACGGGGGCACCTACGAGCAGTACTTC. Translated, it gives CASSLRNGGTYEQYF.

The CDR3 sequence is CSVERGPAQETQYF. For the CDR3, the DNA is TGCAGCGTTGAGAGGGGGCCGGCTCAAGAGACCCAGTACTTC. The chain uses TRBV29-1 and TRBJ2-5; 7 bases fit TRBD1. This CDR3 is built from 14 residues. Germline values: CDR1 SQVTM, CDR2 ANQGSEA. Trimming cost V 3 bases and J 2 bases; bases outside gene matches: 6. Variable domain in full (rest from reference TRBV29-1 and TRBJ2-5): SAVISQKPSRDICQRGTSLTIQCQVDSQVTMMFWYRQQPGQSLTLIATANQGSEATYESGFVIDKFPISRPNLTFSTLTVSNMSPEDSSIYLCSVERGPAQETQYFGPGTRLLVL.